The 2 T cell receptor beta chains below all came from one sample that was sequenced in a study of cytomegalovirus exposure and HLA in healthy donors. The PCR made use of 60 Vbeta and 13 Jbeta primers. Profiling relied on immunoSEQ multiplex PCR, and the TCRdb table lists in-frame clones only, not all of them. This listing includes about 210,000 clones. Sequenced sample: PBMCs. These receptors came from a woman aged 25-40 years in good health and CMV-seropositive.

The chain has TRBV27 and TRBJ2-7; the match to TRBD2 covers 7 bases. Germline V gene data show CDR1 as MNHEY and CDR2 as SMNVEV (reference sequence). Germline trimming cut 2 bases from V and 7 bases from J; bases unmatched to any gene: 8. CDR3 size: 14 residues. The chain's CDR3 is CASSLTGLPMEQYF. For the CDR3, the DNA is TGTGCCAGCAGTTTAACGGGACTACCCATGGAGCAGTACTTC.

The chain employs TRBV13 and TRBJ1-2, with 9 positions matching TRBD1. The V gene's germline CDR1 is PRHDT and CDR2 FYEKMQ (reference sequence). This CDR3 comprises 15 residues. V shed 4 bases and J 1 base; nucleotides not matched to a gene: 4. CDR3 nucleotides: TGTGCCAGCAGCTCCCGGGACAGGGATAACTATGGCTACACCTTC. Its protein product is CASSSRDRDNYGYTF.